This T cell receptor beta chain was captured in a study of T-cell reconstitution after alpha-beta-depleted transplantation in children. Regarding the study as a whole: Approximately two months post-transplant, alpha-beta T cells reportedly originated from several hundred expanded graft clones. At day 60, the high TCRbeta diversity found in some patients originated from recipient T cells and thymic progenitors that had survived. Fresh T-cell production supplied most of the T-cell counts and diversity seen one year after transplant.

Unique molecular identifiers were built into the TCRbeta library. TCRdb itself ran the PCR reads through MiXCR, one entry per CDR3 protein. The data contain about 980,000 distinct CDR3 sequences, under 30% of them seen just once; the ten biggest clones take up about 28%. CDR3 size: 16 residues. The germline CDR1 and CDR2 sequences are KGHSH and LQKENI. With V trimmed by 2 bases and J by 2 bases, 5 bases remained unmatched. In the case of this clonotype: The antigen remains undetermined.

The clonotype comes from a boy less than two years old who had a stem cell transplant for SCID, so the T cells may come from the graft donor. The sample consisted of PBMCs, mostly from graft donor cells, taken 360 days after TCRalphabeta/CD19-depleted stem cell transplant. The rearrangement links TRBV18 to TRBJ2-1; 8 nucleotides agree with TRBD2. CDR3 sequence reads: CASSPSRGGPYNEQFF. Written as DNA, the CDR3 is TGTGCCAGCTCACCAAGCCGCGGGGGGCCCTACAATGAGCAGTTCTTC.